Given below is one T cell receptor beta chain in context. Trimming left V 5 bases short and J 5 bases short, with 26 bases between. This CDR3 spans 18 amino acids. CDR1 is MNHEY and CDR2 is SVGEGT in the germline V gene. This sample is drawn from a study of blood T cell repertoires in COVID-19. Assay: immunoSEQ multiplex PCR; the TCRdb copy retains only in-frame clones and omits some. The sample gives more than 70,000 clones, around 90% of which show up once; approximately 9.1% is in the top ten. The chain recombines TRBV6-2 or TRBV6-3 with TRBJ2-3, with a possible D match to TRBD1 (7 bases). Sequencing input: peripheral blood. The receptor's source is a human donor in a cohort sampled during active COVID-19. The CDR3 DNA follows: TGTGCCAGCAGTCGCGGCCAGGAGCGGAGGGGGCCGGTAGATACGCAGTATTTT. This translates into CASSRGQERRGPVDTQYF.